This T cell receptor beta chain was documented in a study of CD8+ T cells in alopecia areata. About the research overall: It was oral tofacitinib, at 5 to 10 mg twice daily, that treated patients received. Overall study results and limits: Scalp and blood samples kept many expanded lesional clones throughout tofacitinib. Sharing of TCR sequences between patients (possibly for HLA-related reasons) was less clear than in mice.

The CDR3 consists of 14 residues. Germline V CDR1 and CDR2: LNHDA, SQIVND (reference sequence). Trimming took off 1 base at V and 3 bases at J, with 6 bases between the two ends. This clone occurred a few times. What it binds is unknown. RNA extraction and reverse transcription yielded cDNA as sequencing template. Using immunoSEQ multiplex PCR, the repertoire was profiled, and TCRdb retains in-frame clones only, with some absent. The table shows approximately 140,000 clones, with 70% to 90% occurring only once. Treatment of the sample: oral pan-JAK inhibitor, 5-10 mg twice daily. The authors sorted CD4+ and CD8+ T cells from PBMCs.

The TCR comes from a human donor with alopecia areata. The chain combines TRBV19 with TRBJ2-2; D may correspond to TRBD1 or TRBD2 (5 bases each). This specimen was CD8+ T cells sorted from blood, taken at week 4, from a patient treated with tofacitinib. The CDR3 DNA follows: TGTGCCAGTAGTATAGGGGGGTACACCGGGGAGCTGTTTTTT. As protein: CASSIGGYTGELFF.